Each of the 17 T cell receptor beta chains below was sequenced from the same sample in a study of blood T cell repertoires in COVID-19. Data came from immunoSEQ multiplex PCR; TCRdb stores just in-frame clones and leaves some out. The sample comprises some 150,000 clones, around 83% of which are singletons, and about 5.8% rests with the top ten. The sample comprised PBMCs or T cells enriched from blood (not recorded which). The receptors here all came from a woman aged 45-65 years who had been exposed to COVID-19.

The chain links TRBV18 to TRBJ1-4; a weak D match, TRBD1 (5 bases). The CDR3 is 13 residues long. Germline V gene lookup returns CDR1 KGHSH and CDR2 LQKENI. Trimming shortened V by 4 bases and J by 7 bases, and 10 bases separated the two germline ends. CDR3 in DNA: TGTGCCAGCTCACTAAAACAGGCTGAAAAACTGTTTTTT. As protein: CASSLKQAEKLFF.

The chain uses TRBV29-1 and TRBJ2-7; D perhaps matches TRBD2 (5 bases). In germline, CDR1 is SQVTM, CDR2 ANQGSEA. Trimming pared 7 bases from V and 3 bases from J, leaving 13 bases between. The CDR3 is 12 amino acids. CDR3 nucleotide sequence: TGCAGCGGTGGGGTCGGGGTCTACGAGCAGTACTTC. This gives the protein CSGGVGVYEQYF.

The chain employs TRBV7-2 and TRBJ2-1, with 11 nucleotides matching TRBD2. The J segment lost 2 bases and the V segment lost 5 bases, leaving 5 bases of the junction unmatched. Germline values: CDR1 SGHTA, CDR2 FQGNSA. CDR3 length: 16 amino acids. CDR3 in amino acids: CASSKLSGGAYNEQFF. CDR3 DNA sequence: TGTGCCAGCAGCAAGCTTAGCGGGGGGGCCTACAATGAGCAGTTCTTC.

The V gene is TRBV15, the J gene TRBJ2-3; D not certain. In germline, CDR1 is LNHNV, CDR2 YYDKDF (reference sequence). The CDR3 covers 14 residues. Trimming took 9 bases from V and 4 from J, leaving 17 bases between them. CDR3 nucleotide sequence: TGTGCCACTCGAGGAAGCGCCAAACCAGATACGCAGTATTTT. It translates to CATRGSAKPDTQYF.

CDR3 region: CAIRGGGDNSPLHF. The CDR3 DNA is TGTGCCATCCGCGGCGGGGGGGATAATTCACCCCTCCACTTT. The J gene is TRBJ1-6, the V gene TRBV10-3; D may be TRBD1 (5 bases). CDR3 length: 14 amino acids. Trimming removed 8 bases from V and 5 bases from J, with 13 bases in between. CDR1 and CDR2 from the germline V gene are ENHRY and SYGVKD.

The V gene is TRBV10-3, the J gene TRBJ1-5, with D unresolved. This CDR3 comprises 15 residues. The germline V gene encodes CDR1 ENHRY and CDR2 SYGVKD. The V end was cut by 6 bases, the J end by 2 bases, with 14 bases between. Here the CDR3 reads CAIRGTTEGNQPQHF. The CDR3 DNA reads TGTGCCATCAGAGGTACGACTGAGGGCAATCAGCCCCAGCATTTT.

The chain links TRBV25-1 to TRBJ1-4, with D possibly being TRBD1 (5 bases). This CDR3 is 15 amino acids long. The germline CDR1 and CDR2 sequences are MGHDK and SYGVNS. The V end lost 3 bases, the J end lost 8 bases, and 16 bases lay between the germline ends. The CDR3 here is CASSDSRGHGEKLFF. The DNA for the CDR3 is TGTGCCAGCAGTGACTCCCGAGGACATGGGGAAAAACTGTTTTTT.

The CDR3 reads CASSQGLGGSLGETQYF. In DNA, the CDR3 is TGTGCCAGCAGCCAAGGTTTAGGAGGGTCCTTGGGGGAGACCCAGTACTTC. V usage is TRBV4-2 and J usage is TRBJ2-5; a weak D match, TRBD2 (6 bases). The germline CDR1 and CDR2 sequences are LGHNA and YNFKEQ. Between the trimmed V and J ends, which lost 1 base and 5 bases, there was a span of 20 bases. This CDR3 comprises 17 residues.

This clone was recorded a few times. Because the CDR3's place on the DNA is in doubt, the DNA is left out and the CDR3 is given as listed by TCRdb. V gene TRBV27 combines with J gene TRBJ1-5. The CDR3 is 13 amino acids in total, end residues counted. Germline V gives CDR1 MNHEY, CDR2 SMNVEV (reference sequence). CDR3 loop: CASSTSGNQPQHF.

The J gene is TRBJ2-6, the V gene TRBV19; tentative D call: TRBD2 (5 bases). Germline V gene data show CDR1 as LNHDA and CDR2 as SQIVND (reference sequence). Trimming removed 7 bases at V and 2 bases at J, with 21 bases between. The CDR3 is made up of 18 amino acids. The CDR3 nucleotides read TGTGCCAGTACTGGCGCCGGACGGTTGGAGGCTGGGGCCAACGTCCTGACTTTC. Protein sequence: CASTGAGRLEAGANVLTF.

This clone occurred a few times. This rearrangement joins TRBV19 to TRBJ2-1, with 11 positions matching TRBD2. Germline V gene sequence: CDR1 LNHDA, CDR2 SQIVND (reference sequence). The CDR3 is 14 amino acids. J lost 9 bases, V lost 4 bases, and 5 bases had no gene match. CDR3 residues: CASSTLAGGGEQFF. Here the CDR3 DNA reads TGTGCCAGTAGTACTCTAGCGGGAGGCGGTGAGCAGTTCTTC.

The chain couples TRBV4-2 to TRBJ1-2; no definite D call. The germline V gene has CDR1 LGHNA and CDR2 YNFKEQ. V dropped 0 bases and J dropped 4 bases, with 6 bases sitting between them. This CDR3 is 13 amino acids long. This chain's CDR3 is CASSQDNTYGYTF. The CDR3 DNA reads as TGTGCCAGCAGCCAAGACAACACCTATGGCTACACCTTC.

The rearrangement joins TRBV24-1 to TRBJ2-7, with 9 positions matching TRBD1. V lost 6 bases to trimming and J lost 4 bases; unmatched junction nucleotides: 15. Per germline, CDR1 KGHDR and CDR2 SFDVKD. CDR3 length: 17 amino acids. The CDR3 here is CATSPSGRRQGGYEQYF. In DNA form, the CDR3 reads TGTGCCACCAGTCCTTCGGGTCGACGACAGGGGGGTTACGAGCAGTACTTC.

The chain carries TRBV6-5 and TRBJ1-2; no clear D gene. This CDR3 spans 12 amino acids. Germline loops: CDR1 MNHEY, CDR2 SVGAGI. Trimming cost V 4 bases and J 6 bases, with 9 bases left between them. Here the CDR3 DNA reads TGTGCCAGCAGTTCCAAGCCGGATGGCTACACCTTC. Amino acid sequence: CASSSKPDGYTF.

This rearrangement joins TRBV2 to TRBJ2-5; maybe TRBD1 (6 bases). The CDR3 runs 14 residues. Germline V gene sequence: CDR1 SNHLY, CDR2 FYNNEI. Trimming removed 4 bases from V and 1 base from J, with 10 bases in between. CDR3 nucleotide sequence: TGTGCCAGCAGTGTTGGGGGCCCCCAAGAGACCCAGTACTTC. Its protein product is CASSVGGPQETQYF.

The J gene is TRBJ2-1, the V gene TRBV11-3, with 7 bases fitting TRBD1. Trimming cost V 5 bases and J 3 bases; bases outside gene matches: 10. The CDR3 length is 16 residues. Germline V gives CDR1 SGHNT, CDR2 YENEEA. CDR3 sequence reads: CASSLSGTDIYNEQFF. DNA for the CDR3: TGTGCCAGCAGCCTTTCCGGGACAGACATCTACAATGAGCAGTTCTTC.

Only a few counts were recorded for this clone. The chain uses TRBV6-2 or TRBV6-3 and TRBJ2-1; 13 nucleotides line up with TRBD2. The CDR3 is 17 amino acids. The germline CDR1 and CDR2 sequences are MNHEY and SVGEGT. V lost 5 bases, J lost 7 bases, and 11 bases stayed unmatched. This chain's CDR3 is CASSTAGGLAGVNEQFF. Here the CDR3 DNA reads TGTGCCAGCAGTACCGCCGGAGGACTAGCGGGAGTTAATGAGCAGTTCTTC.